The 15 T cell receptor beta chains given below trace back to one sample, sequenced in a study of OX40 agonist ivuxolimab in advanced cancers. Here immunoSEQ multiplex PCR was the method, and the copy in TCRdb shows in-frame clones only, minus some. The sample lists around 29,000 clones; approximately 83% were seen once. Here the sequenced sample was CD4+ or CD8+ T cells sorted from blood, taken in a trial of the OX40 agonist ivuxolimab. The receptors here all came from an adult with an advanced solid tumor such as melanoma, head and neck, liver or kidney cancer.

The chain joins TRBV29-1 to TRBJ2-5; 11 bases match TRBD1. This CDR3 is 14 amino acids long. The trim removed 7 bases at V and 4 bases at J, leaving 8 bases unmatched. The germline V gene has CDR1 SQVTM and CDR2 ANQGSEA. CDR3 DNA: TGCAGCGGCGGCGGACAGGGGGCCGGAGAGACCCAGTACTTC. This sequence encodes CSGGGQGAGETQYF.

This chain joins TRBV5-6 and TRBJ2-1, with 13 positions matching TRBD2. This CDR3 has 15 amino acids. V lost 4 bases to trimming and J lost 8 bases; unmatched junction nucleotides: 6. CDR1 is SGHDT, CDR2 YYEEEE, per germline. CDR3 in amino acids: CASSPTSGGADEQFF. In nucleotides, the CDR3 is TGTGCCAGCAGCCCTACTAGCGGGGGGGCTGATGAGCAGTTCTTC.

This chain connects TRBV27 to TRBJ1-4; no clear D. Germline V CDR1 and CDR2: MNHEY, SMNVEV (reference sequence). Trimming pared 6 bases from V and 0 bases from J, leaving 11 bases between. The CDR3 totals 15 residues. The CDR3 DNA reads TGTGCCAGCAGACCCATTACGTCAACTAATGAAAAACTGTTTTTT. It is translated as CASRPITSTNEKLFF.

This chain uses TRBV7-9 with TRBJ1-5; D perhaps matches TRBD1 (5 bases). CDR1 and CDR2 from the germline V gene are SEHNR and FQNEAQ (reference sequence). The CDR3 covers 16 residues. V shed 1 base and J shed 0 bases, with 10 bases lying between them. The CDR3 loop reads CASSLGGAPSNQPQHF. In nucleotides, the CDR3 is TGTGCCAGCAGCTTAGGGGGCGCGCCTAGCAATCAGCCCCAGCATTTT.

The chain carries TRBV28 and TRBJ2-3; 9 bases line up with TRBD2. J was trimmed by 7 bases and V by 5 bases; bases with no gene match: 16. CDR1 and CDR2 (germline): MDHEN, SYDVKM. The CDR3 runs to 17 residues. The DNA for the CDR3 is TGTGCCAGCAGTCCCCGGACAGCGGGGGGAGCTGCATATACGCAGTATTTT. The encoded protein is CASSPRTAGGAAYTQYF.

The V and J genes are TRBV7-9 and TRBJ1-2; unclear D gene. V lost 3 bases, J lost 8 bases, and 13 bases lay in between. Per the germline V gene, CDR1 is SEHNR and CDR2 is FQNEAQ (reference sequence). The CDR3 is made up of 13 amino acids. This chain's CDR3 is CASSFPSFEGYTF. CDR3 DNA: TGTGCCAGCAGCTTTCCCTCATTTGAAGGCTACACCTTC.

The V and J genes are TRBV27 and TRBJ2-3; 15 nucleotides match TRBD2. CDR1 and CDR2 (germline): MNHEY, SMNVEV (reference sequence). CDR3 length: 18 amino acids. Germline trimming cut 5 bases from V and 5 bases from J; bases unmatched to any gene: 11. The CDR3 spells CASSPWTSGGALGDTQYF. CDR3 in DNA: TGTGCCAGCAGTCCCTGGACTAGCGGGGGGGCCCTTGGAGATACGCAGTATTTT.

The DNA of the CDR3 is TGTGCCGCAGGATACGGCGACAGCTCCTACGAGCAGTACTTC. Translating it yields CAAGYGDSSYEQYF. This chain connects TRBV10-3 to TRBJ2-7; D perhaps matches TRBD1 (5 bases). The ends were cut back, 11 bases at V and 0 bases at J, with 17 bases in the middle. The CDR3 sequence is 14 residues long. Germline V lookup: CDR1 ENHRY, CDR2 SYGVKD.

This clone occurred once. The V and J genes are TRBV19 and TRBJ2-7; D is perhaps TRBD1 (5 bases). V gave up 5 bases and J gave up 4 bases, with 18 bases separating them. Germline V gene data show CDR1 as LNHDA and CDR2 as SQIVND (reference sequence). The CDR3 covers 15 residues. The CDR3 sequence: CASSLNEAGWYEQYF. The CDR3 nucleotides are TGTGCCAGTAGTCTTAACGAGGCAGGGTGGTACGAGCAGTACTTC.

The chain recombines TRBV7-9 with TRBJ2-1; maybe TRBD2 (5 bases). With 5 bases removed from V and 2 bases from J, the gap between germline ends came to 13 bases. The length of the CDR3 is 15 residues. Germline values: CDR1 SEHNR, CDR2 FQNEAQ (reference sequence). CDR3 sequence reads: CASSHRGPTYNEQFF. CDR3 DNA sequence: TGTGCCAGCAGCCACCGGGGTCCCACCTACAATGAGCAGTTCTTC.

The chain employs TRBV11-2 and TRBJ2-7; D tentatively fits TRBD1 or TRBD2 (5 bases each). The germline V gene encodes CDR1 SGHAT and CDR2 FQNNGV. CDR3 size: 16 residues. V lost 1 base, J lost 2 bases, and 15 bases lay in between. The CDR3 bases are TGTGCCAGCAGCTTAGCCCCGAGGGGAGCGGCCTACGAGCAGTACTTC. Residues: CASSLAPRGAAYEQYF.

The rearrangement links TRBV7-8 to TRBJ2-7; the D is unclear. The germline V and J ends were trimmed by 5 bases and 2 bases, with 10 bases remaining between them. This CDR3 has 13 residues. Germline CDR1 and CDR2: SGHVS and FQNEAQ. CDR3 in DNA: TGTGCCAGCAGCGCAGGAAAAACCTACGAGCAGTACTTC. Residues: CASSAGKTYEQYF.

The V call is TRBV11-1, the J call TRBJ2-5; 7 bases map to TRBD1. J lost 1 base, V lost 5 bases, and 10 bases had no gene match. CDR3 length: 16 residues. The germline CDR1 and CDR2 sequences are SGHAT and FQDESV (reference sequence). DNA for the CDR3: TGTGCCAGCAGCCCTTTGACAGGGACCCTCCAAGAGACCCAGTACTTC. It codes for CASSPLTGTLQETQYF.

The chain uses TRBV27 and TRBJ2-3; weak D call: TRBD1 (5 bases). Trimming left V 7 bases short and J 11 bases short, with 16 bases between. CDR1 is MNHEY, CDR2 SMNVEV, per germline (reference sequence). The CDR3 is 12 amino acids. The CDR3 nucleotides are TGTGCCAGCAAGTCGCGACAGTCAAGGCAGTATTTT. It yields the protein CASKSRQSRQYF.

Written as DNA, the CDR3 is TGTGCCAGCAGTTCCACCGGGGCCTATGGCTACACCTTC. It yields the protein CASSSTGAYGYTF. The chain combines TRBV27 with TRBJ1-2; tentative D call: TRBD1 (5 bases). Trimming took 4 bases from V and 4 from J, leaving 10 bases between them. The CDR3 length is 13 residues. Germline assignment: CDR1 MNHEY and CDR2 SMNVEV (reference sequence).